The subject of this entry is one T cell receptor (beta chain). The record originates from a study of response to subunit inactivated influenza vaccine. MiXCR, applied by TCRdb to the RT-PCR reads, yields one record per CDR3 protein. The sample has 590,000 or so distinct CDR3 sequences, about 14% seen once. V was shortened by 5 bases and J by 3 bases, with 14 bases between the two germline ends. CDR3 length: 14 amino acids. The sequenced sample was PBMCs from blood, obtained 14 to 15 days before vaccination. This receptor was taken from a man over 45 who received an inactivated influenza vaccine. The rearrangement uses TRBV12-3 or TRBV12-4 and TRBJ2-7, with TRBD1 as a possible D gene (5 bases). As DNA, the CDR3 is TGTGCCAGCAGTCTTCGACTGACAGACTACGAGCAGTACTTC. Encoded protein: CASSLRLTDYEQYF.